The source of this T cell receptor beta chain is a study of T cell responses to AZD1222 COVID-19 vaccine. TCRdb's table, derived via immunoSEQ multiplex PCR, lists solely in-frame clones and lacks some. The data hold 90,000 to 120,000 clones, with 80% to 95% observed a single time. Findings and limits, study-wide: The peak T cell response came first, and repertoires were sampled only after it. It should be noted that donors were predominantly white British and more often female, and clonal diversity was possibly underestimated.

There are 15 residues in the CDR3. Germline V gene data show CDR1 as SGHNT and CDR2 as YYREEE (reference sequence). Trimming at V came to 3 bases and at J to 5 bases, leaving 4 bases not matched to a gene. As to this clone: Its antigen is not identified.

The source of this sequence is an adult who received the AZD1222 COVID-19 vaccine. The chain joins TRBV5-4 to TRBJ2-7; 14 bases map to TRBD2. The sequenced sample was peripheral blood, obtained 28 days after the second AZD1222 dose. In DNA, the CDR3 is TGTGCCAGCAGCTCGGGACTAGCGGGAGACAACGAGCAGTACTTC. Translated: CASSSGLAGDNEQYF.